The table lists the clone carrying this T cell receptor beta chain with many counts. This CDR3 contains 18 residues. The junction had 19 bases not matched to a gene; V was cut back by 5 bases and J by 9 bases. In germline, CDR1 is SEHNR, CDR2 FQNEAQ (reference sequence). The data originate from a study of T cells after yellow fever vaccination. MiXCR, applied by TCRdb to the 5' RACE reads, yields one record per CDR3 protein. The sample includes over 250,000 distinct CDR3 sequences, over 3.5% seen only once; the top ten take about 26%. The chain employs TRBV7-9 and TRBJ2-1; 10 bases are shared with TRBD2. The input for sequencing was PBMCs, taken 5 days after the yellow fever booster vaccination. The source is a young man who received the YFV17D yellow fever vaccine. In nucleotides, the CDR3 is TGTGCCAGCAGCCCGTTAGGAGCGGGGGGGACCTACAGGGGTGAGCAGTTCTTC. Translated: CASSPLGAGGTYRGEQFF.